Included here is one T cell receptor beta chain sequence, with context. The entry originates in a study of OX40 agonist ivuxolimab in advanced cancers. About the research overall: Recorded diagnoses for dose-escalation patients were hepatocellular carcinoma, melanoma, renal cell or head and neck cancer.

The investigators sampled blood at baseline, at cycle 4 day 1, and at cycle 7 day 1. The protocol was immunoSEQ multiplex PCR, while the TCRdb copy is restricted to in-frame clones and leaves out a portion. The sample has 100,000 or so clones, around 85% seen once. This material consisted of CD4+ or CD8+ T cells sorted from blood, taken in a trial of the OX40 agonist ivuxolimab. This TCR came from an adult with an advanced solid tumor such as melanoma, head and neck, liver or kidney cancer.

The CDR3 DNA reads as TGTGCCAGCAGTTTATTCGACGAGCAGTACTTC. This encodes CASSLFDEQYF. This chain connects TRBV28 to TRBJ2-7, with D uncertain. CDR3 length: 11 residues. Germline CDR1 and CDR2: MDHEN and SYDVKM. The V and J ends lost 1 base and 5 bases respectively, with 3 bases between them.